The 18 T cell receptor beta chains reported below all come from one sample, sequenced in a study of blood T cells in healthy people across ages. A second 7 to 11 cycle PCR used barcoded and J-beta primers. TCRdb independently ran MiXCR on the 5' RACE reads; one entry per CDR3 protein. The sample carries hundreds of thousands of distinct CDR3 sequences, more than 45% recorded once. The sample was blood. Receptors originate from a woman of 80 years or more in good health.

A few counts support this clonotype. The V call is TRBV5-6, the J call TRBJ2-7; tentative D call: TRBD2 (5 bases). The CDR3 spans 13 residues. Trimming stripped 4 bases from V and 2 bases from J, with 10 bases between. Germline assignment: CDR1 SGHDT and CDR2 YYEEEE. The CDR3 nucleotides read TGTGCCAGCAGCGAGGGCAGTACCTACGAGCAGTACTTC. This codes for CASSEGSTYEQYF. The full variable domain, its missing parts supplied by reference TRBV5-6 and TRBJ2-7, is DAGVTQSPTHLIKTRGQQVTLRCSPKSGHDTVSWYQQALGQGPQFIFQYYEEEERQRGNFPDRFSGHQFPNYSSELNVNALLLGDSALYLCASSEGSTYEQYFGPGTRLTVT.

The chain recombines TRBV7-8 with TRBJ2-5; D perhaps matches TRBD2 (6 bases). Germline V gene sequence: CDR1 SGHVS, CDR2 FQNEAQ. The CDR3 is 15 residues long. V gave up 5 bases and J gave up 1 base, with 14 bases separating them. As DNA, the CDR3 is TGTGCCAGCAGCCGATATAGCGGAGCCCAAGAGACCCAGTACTTC. Its protein is CASSRYSGAQETQYF.

The CDR3 bases are TGTGCCAGCACCCCTGACCGTGGGCTCGGACGTGAGCAGTTCTTC. Its protein is CASTPDRGLGREQFF. The J gene is TRBJ2-1, the V gene TRBV12-3 or TRBV12-4; the D is unclear. V lost 7 bases to trimming and J lost 9 bases, with 22 bases between them. This CDR3 region has 15 residues.

This clonotype was recorded at least ten times. CDR3: CASSSGQKAFF. DNA for the CDR3: TGTGCCAGCAGCTCGGGACAGAAAGCTTTCTTT. This chain uses TRBV7-9 with TRBJ1-1, with 7 bases identical to TRBD1. The CDR3 totals 11 residues. Trimming removed 4 bases from V and 9 bases from J; junction bases left unmatched: 2. The germline V gene encodes CDR1 SEHNR and CDR2 FQNEAQ (reference sequence).

About this clonotype: With a much larger clone just one base away, this may be a read error. The rearrangement links TRBV15 to TRBJ2-3, with D possibly being TRBD2 (6 bases). The CDR3 totals 13 residues. Trimming shortened V by 3 bases and J by 10 bases, and 14 bases separated the two germline ends. Germline V gene data show CDR1 as LNHNV and CDR2 as YYDKDF (reference sequence). Here the CDR3 DNA reads TGTGCCACCAGCAGGGACTACCGAAATCCGCAGTATTTT. Its protein is CATSRDYRNPQYF.

The rearrangement links TRBV4-3 to TRBJ2-5; D is ambiguous. V lost 3 bases and J 11 bases, leaving 19 bases between the germline ends. From germline, CDR1 is LGHNA and CDR2 YSLEER. There are 14 residues in the CDR3. The CDR3 loop reads CASSQELGFGEQYF. The CDR3 bases are TGCGCCAGCAGCCAGGAGCTCGGGTTTGGGGAACAGTACTTC.

The chain joins TRBV2 to TRBJ2-1; D is perhaps TRBD2 (5 bases). The CDR3 loop spans 15 amino acids. Germline CDR1 SNHLY, CDR2 FYNNEI. Trimming removed 1 base from V and 0 bases from J, with 7 bases in between. CDR3 sequence reads: CASSEGTGSYNEQFF. In DNA, the CDR3 is TGTGCCAGCAGTGAAGGGACTGGCTCCTACAATGAGCAGTTCTTC.

The chain uses TRBV5-1 and TRBJ2-3; 7 bases fit TRBD1. Looked up from germline, CDR1 is SGHRS and CDR2 is YFSETQ. After removal of 0 bases from V and 3 bases from J, the junction contained 7 bases not matched to a gene. This CDR3 spans 16 amino acids. The CDR3 DNA reads as TGCGCCAGCAGCTTGGGAAGGGGGCTCGGGACAGATACGCAGTATTTT. It encodes CASSLGRGLGTDTQYF.

The V and J genes are TRBV4-1 and TRBJ2-1; the D call may be TRBD1 or TRBD2 (5 bases each). Trimming shortened V by 5 bases and J by 0 bases, and 20 bases separated the two germline ends. The CDR3 has 18 residues. The germline CDR1 and CDR2 sequences are MGHRA and YSYEKL. CDR3 loop: CASSKTSQTGPSYNEQFF. Here the CDR3 DNA reads TGCGCCAGCAGCAAGACTTCCCAAACGGGGCCCTCCTACAATGAGCAGTTCTTC.

This clonotype was detected only a few times. The rearrangement uses TRBV6-4 and TRBJ2-3; 14 bases line up with TRBD2. This CDR3 contains 16 residues. The germline V gene encodes CDR1 MRHNA and CDR2 SNTAGT. V shed 0 bases and J 4 bases; nucleotides not matched to a gene: 0. The CDR3: CASSDSTSGGADTQYF. The CDR3 nucleotides read TGTGCCAGCAGTGACTCGACTAGCGGGGGGGCAGATACGCAGTATTTT.

The J gene is TRBJ1-1, the V gene TRBV5-5, with 9 nucleotides matching TRBD1. The CDR3 has 14 amino acids. The V gene's germline CDR1 is SGHKS and CDR2 YYEKEE (reference sequence). J gave up 6 bases and V 0 bases, and 3 bases lay outside the gene matches. The CDR3 sequence is CASSLGQGGPEAFF. The CDR3 DNA sequence: TGTGCCAGCAGCTTGGGACAGGGGGGTCCTGAAGCTTTCTTT.

The chain combines TRBV6-5 with TRBJ2-7; no firm D call. V was clipped by 5 bases and J by 6 bases, with 14 bases between them. Germline V lookup: CDR1 MNHEY, CDR2 SVGAGI. This CDR3 has 13 amino acids. This CDR3 is CASSPSLRGEQYF. CDR3 nucleotide sequence: TGTGCCAGCAGTCCCTCTCTGAGAGGCGAGCAGTACTTC.

The chain couples TRBV7-2 to TRBJ2-3, with D possibly being TRBD2 (6 bases). This CDR3 region has 16 residues. The germline CDR1 and CDR2 sequences are SGHTA and FQGNSA. V was pared by 3 bases and J by 4 bases, with 17 bases between. The CDR3 reads CASSLAGWRDADTQYF. CDR3 bases: TGTGCCAGCAGCTTGGCGGGGTGGAGGGACGCAGATACGCAGTATTTT.

The rearrangement links TRBV29-1 to TRBJ1-2, with a possible D match to TRBD1 (5 bases). The germline V gene encodes CDR1 SQVTM and CDR2 ANQGSEA. The CDR3 spans 14 residues. Deletions cut 3 bases from V and 1 base from J, with 12 bases between. The CDR3 region is CSVDGGALNYGYTF. CDR3 sequence (DNA): TGCAGCGTTGATGGAGGGGCCCTTAACTATGGCTACACCTTC.

The genes are TRBV29-1 and TRBJ2-5, with 11 bases lining up with TRBD1. This CDR3 contains 17 residues. From germline, CDR1 is SQVTM and CDR2 ANQGSEA. V trimming: 3 bases; J trimming: 1 base; junction bases outside the gene matches: 10. CDR3 coding DNA: TGCAGCGTTGATTGGACAGGGGGCGTGGGTTTCCAAGAGACCCAGTACTTC. This encodes CSVDWTGGVGFQETQYF. Drawing the rest from reference TRBV29-1 and TRBJ2-5, the complete variable domain is SAVISQKPSRDICQRGTSLTIQCQVDSQVTMMFWYRQQPGQSLTLIATANQGSEATYESGFVIDKFPISRPNLTFSTLTVSNMSPEDSSIYLCSVDWTGGVGFQETQYFGPGTRLLVL.

The rearrangement joins TRBV20-1 to TRBJ2-7; D is possibly TRBD1 (5 bases). The CDR3 length is 14 residues. Germline assignment: CDR1 DFQATT and CDR2 SNEGSKA (reference sequence). Between the trimmed V and J ends, which lost 6 bases and 2 bases, there was a span of 17 bases. CDR3 sequence: CSANTDILAYEQYF. CDR3 bases: TGCAGTGCAAACACGGACATCTTGGCCTACGAGCAGTACTTC.

The chain links TRBV5-1 to TRBJ1-4; D is ambiguous. Germline CDR1 SGHRS, CDR2 YFSETQ. Trimming stripped 4 bases from V and 7 bases from J, with 17 bases between. The CDR3 sequence is 15 residues long. CDR3 in DNA: TGCGCCAGCAGCGCCTTGGGGTTGGCCGGTGAAAAACTGTTTTTT. Its protein is CASSALGLAGEKLFF. The whole variable domain, filled in from reference TRBV5-1 and TRBJ1-4, reads KAGVTQTPRYLIKTRGQQVTLSCSPISGHRSVSWYQQTPGQGLQFLFEYFSETQRNKGNFPGRFSGRQFSNSRSEMNVSTLELGDSALYLCASSALGLAGEKLFFGSGTQLSVL.

This clonotype was detected a few times. This chain connects TRBV7-8 to TRBJ2-5; possible D gene TRBD1, 5 bases. CDR3 length equals 16 residues. The V end lost 0 bases, the J end lost 2 bases, and 13 bases lay between the germline ends. Germline values: CDR1 SGHVS, CDR2 FQNEAQ. The CDR3 sequence: CASSLAHTGRQETQYF. In nucleotides, the CDR3 is TGTGCCAGCAGCTTAGCGCACACAGGACGACAAGAGACCCAGTACTTC.